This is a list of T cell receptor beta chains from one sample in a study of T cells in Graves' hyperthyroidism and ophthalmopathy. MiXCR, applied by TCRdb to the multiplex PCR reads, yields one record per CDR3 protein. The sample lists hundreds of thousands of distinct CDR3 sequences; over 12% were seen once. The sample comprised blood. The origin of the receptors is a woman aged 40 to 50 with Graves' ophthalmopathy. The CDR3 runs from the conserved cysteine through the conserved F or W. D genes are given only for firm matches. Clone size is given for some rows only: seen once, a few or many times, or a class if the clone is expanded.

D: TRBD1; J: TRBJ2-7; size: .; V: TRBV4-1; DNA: TGCGCCAGCAGCAGTCCTGGACAGGCGGTTCAGCAGTACTTC; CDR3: CASSSPGQAVQQYF
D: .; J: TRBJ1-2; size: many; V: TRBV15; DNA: TGTGCCACCAGCAGTATGTTGGGGAATGGCTACACCTTC; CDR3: CATSSMLGNGYTF
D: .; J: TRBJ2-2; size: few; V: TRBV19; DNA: TGTGCCAGTAGTATAGCATCGGGTAACACCGGGGAGCTGTTTTTT; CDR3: CASSIASGNTGELFF
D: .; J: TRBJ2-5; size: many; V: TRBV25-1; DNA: TGTGCCAGCGCACCGGGACAGCGGGCGATTGAGACCCAGTACTTC; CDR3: CASAPGQRAIETQYF
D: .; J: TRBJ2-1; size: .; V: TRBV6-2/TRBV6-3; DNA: TGTGCCAGCAGGTACATGAGCTCCTACAATGAGCAGTTCTTC; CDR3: CASRYMSSYNEQFF
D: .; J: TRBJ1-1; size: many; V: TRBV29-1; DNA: TGCAGCGTTGGACAAATGAACACTGAAGCTTTCTTT; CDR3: CSVGQMNTEAFF
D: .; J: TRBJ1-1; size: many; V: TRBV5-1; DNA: TGCGCCAGCAGCTGGGGACCGTTGAACACTGAAGCTTTCTTT; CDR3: CASSWGPLNTEAFF
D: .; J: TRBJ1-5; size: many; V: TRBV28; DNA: TGTGCCAGCAGTACGACAGGACAAAATCAGCCCCAGCATTTT; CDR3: CASSTTGQNQPQHF
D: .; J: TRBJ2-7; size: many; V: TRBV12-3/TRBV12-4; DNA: TGTGCCAGCAGTTTGAGCAGGACCTTTCCGGTGGAGCAGTACTTC; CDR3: CASSLSRTFPVEQYF
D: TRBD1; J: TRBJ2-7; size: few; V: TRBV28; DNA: TGTGCCAGCAGTTCAAATGCCGGGACAGGGGGCGCGTACTTC; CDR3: CASSSNAGTGGAYF
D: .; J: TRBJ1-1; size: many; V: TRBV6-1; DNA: TGTGCCAGCAGTGGTTCTTGGAACACTGAAGCTTTCTTT; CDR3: CASSGSWNTEAFF
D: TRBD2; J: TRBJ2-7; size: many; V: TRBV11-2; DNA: TGTGCCAGCAGCTCGTCCGCTAGCGGGATAAATCCCTACGAGCAGTACTTC; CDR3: CASSSSASGINPYEQYF
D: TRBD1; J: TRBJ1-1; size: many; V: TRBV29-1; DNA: TGCAGCGTTGATGGGAGGGGGCGAGTGGAAGCTTTCTTT; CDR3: CSVDGRGRVEAFF
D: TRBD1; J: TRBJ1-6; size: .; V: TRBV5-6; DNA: TGTGCCAGCAGCTCAGACAGGGGACGAAGCTCCTATAATTCACCCCTCCACTTT; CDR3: CASSSDRGRSSYNSPLHF
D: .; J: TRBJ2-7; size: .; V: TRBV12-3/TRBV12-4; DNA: TGTGTCAGCAGTTTGGAGGGGTACTACGAGCAGTACTTC; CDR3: CVSSLEGYYEQYF
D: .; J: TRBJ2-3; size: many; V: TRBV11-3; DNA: TGTGCCAGCAACGGGGGTGGTTACACAGATACGCAGTATTTT; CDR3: CASNGGGYTDTQYF
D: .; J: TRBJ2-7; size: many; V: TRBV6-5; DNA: TGTGCCAGCAGAGGGACGGTCTCCTACGAGCAGTACTTC; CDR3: CASRGTVSYEQYF
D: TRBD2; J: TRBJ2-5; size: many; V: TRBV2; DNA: TGTGCCAGCGGGGTAGCGGGAGGACTGCAAGAGACCCAGTACTTC; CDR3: CASGVAGGLQETQYF
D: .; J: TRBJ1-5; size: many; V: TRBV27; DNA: TGTGCCAGCAGTTTCGACAGTTTTGGCAATCAGCCCCAGCATTTT; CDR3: CASSFDSFGNQPQHF
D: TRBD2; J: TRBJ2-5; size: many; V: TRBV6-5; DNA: TGTGCCAGCAGTTACGATAGCGGGAGCGGTGAGACCCAGTACTTC; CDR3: CASSYDSGSGETQYF
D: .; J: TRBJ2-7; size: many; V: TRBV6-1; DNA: TGTGCCAGCAGAGAGTGGAGGGTGGGGGAGCAGTACTTC; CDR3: CASREWRVGEQYF
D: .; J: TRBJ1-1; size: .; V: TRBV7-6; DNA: TGTGCCAGCAGCTTAGGCCCGTTTGGGGGCAGTCTAAACGCTGAAGCTTTCTTT; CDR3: CASSLGPFGGSLNAEAFF
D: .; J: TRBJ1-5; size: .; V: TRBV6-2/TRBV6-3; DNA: TGTGCCAGCAGTGCCCAGAACCCCAGCCAGCCCCAGCATTTT; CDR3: CASSAQNPSQPQHF
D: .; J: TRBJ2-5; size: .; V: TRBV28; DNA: TGTGCCAGCAGACCTCAGGGGTGGGAGACCCAGTACTTC; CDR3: CASRPQGWETQYF
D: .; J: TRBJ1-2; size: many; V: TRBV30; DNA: TGTGCCTGGAGGGTTAGGTATGGCTACACCTTC; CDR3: CAWRVRYGYTF
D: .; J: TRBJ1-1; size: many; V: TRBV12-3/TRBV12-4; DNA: TGTGCCAGCATTACGACCGGGACAAAGGGGGCTTTCTTT; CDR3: CASITTGTKGAFF
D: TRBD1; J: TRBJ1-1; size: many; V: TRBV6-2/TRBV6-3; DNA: TGTGCCAGCAGTTACCTGGCCCCATGGGGACAGCCGATGTTCACTGAAGCTTTCTTT; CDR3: CASSYLAPWGQPMFTEAFF
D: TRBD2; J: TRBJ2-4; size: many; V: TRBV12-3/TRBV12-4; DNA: TGTGCCAGCAGTTTGGTCCGAGGGACTAGCGGGAGTCAAAACATTCAGTACTTC; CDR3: CASSLVRGTSGSQNIQYF
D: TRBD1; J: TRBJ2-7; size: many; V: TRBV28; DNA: TGTGCCAGCGAGACAGGGGGTGGCTACGAGCAGTACTTC; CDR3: CASETGGGYEQYF
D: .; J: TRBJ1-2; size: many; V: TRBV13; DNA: TGTGCCAGCAGCGCCGACAGCTACTATGGCTACACCTTC; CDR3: CASSADSYYGYTF
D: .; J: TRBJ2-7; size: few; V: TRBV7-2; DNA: TGTGCCAGCAGCTCCCATGAGGAGCAGTACTTC; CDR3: CASSSHEEQYF
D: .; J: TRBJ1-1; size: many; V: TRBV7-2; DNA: TGTGCCAGCAGCTTAGTATACAACACTGAAGCTTTCTTT; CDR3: CASSLVYNTEAFF
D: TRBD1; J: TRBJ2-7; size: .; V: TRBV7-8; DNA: TGTGCCAGCAGCTTACTGGGACAGCTCTCCTACGAGCAGTACTTC; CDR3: CASSLLGQLSYEQYF
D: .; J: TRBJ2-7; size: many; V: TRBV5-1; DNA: TGCGCCAGCAGCCTGACAGGCGAGGCCTACGAGCAGTACTTC; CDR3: CASSLTGEAYEQYF
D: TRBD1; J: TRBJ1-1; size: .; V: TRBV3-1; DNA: TGTGCCAGCAGCCAAGGAACTGGGGGACGAGAGGGACAGGGGCTTCGCGGAGCTTTCTTT; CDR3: CASSQGTGGREGQGLRGAFF
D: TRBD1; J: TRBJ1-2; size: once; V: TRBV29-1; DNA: TGCAGCGTTGACTTACGTGGGACAGGGTGGTATGGCTACACCTTC; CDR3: CSVDLRGTGWYGYTF
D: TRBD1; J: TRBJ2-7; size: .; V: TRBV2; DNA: TGTGCCAGCAGTGAAGGACAGGGAAGCGAGCAGTACTTC; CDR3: CASSEGQGSEQYF
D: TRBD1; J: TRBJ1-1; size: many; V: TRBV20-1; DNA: TGCAGTGCTGAGCCAGGGGGCAGGATGAACACTGAAGCTTTCTTT; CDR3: CSAEPGGRMNTEAFF
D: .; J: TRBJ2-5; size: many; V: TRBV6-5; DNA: TGTGCCAGCCGCTTCACTTCGATACGCGCAGAGACCCAGTACTTC; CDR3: CASRFTSIRAETQYF
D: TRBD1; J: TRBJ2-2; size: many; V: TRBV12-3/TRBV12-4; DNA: TGTGCCAGCAGTCTACAGGGGAGCACCGGGGAGCTGTTTTTT; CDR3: CASSLQGSTGELFF
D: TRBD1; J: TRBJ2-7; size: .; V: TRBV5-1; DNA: TGCGCCAGCAGGGTCGGACAGGGGGATTCTTACGAGCAGTACTTC; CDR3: CASRVGQGDSYEQYF
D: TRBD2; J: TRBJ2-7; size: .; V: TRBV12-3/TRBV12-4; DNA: TGTGCCAGCAGTTTATACGGGGGAGGGCCAACCGAGCAGTACTTC; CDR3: CASSLYGGGPTEQYF
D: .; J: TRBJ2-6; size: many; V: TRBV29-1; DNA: TGCAGCGTTGAATCCCCTGGGGCCAACGTCCTGACTTTC; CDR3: CSVESPGANVLTF
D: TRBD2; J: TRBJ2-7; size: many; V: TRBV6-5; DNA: TGTGCCAGCAGTTACGGGACTAGCGGGAGATACGAGCAGTACTTC; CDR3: CASSYGTSGRYEQYF
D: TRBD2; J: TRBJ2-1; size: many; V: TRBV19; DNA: TGTGCCAGTACGCCTAGCGGTTACAATGAGCAGTTCTTC; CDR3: CASTPSGYNEQFF
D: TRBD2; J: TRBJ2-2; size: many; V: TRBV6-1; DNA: TGTGCCAGCAGTGAGACCTATAGCGGGTGGGTCACCGGGGAGCTGTTTTTT; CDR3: CASSETYSGWVTGELFF
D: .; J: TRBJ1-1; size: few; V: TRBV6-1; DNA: TGTGCCATAGACAGAGGAGGCGAAGCTTTCTTT; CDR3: CAIDRGGEAFF
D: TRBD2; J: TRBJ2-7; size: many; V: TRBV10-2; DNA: TGCGCCAGCAGTATAGCGGGAGGAGTCTACGAGCAGTACTTC; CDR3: CASSIAGGVYEQYF
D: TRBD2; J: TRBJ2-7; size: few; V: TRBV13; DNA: TGTGCCAGCAGCGGACAGGGCCGGACTAGCGGGAGTAAGGCTACAACCTACGAGCAGTACTTC; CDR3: CASSGQGRTSGSKATTYEQYF
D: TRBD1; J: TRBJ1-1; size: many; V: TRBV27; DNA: TGTGCCAGCAGTTTAACACAGGGGGCCCTGAACACTGAAGCTTTCTTT; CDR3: CASSLTQGALNTEAFF
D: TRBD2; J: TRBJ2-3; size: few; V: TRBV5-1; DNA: TGCGCCAGCAGCACCGGACTAGCAGGAGATACGCAGTATTTT; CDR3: CASSTGLAGDTQYF
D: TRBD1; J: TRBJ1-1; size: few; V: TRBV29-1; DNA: TGCAGCGTTGCTGGGGGGGACAGGGGAACTGAAGCTTTCTTT; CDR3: CSVAGGDRGTEAFF
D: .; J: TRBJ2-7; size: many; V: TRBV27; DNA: TGTGCCAGCAGTCCCTTACAGGGACTGTCCTACGAGCAGTACTTC; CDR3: CASSPLQGLSYEQYF
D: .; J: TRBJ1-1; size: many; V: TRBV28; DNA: TGTGCCAGCAGTTACGGGGGCCTTTCGTTAGAAGCTTTCTTT; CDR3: CASSYGGLSLEAFF
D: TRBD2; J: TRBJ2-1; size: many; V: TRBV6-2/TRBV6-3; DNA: TGTGCCAGCGTCCGTAGCGGGAGCGGCTCCTACAATGAGCAGTTCTTC; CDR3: CASVRSGSGSYNEQFF